This T cell receptor (beta chain) was sequenced in a study of vaccination and CD4 T cells after COVID-19. In the study overall: Four females and six males made up the convalescents, two of whom were Hispanic. Overlapping peptides of the spike proteins of SARS-CoV-2, HCoV-NL63, HCoV-OC43 and HCoV-229E were used for cell stimulation.

Sequence data for DNA of cultured CD4+ T cells were generated by the Oncomine TCR Beta short-read assay. From the PCR reads, TCRdb called clonotypes with MiXCR, one entry per CDR3 protein. The sample records 9,500 to 12,000 distinct CDR3 sequences, around 23% being singletons. Described treatment: approximately 9-day PBMC culture with coronavirus spike peptide pools or control peptides (ViraFEST assay). In the case of this clonotype: The antigen is not known.

CDR3 size: 14 residues. CDR1 and CDR2 from the germline V gene are KGHSH and LQKENI. V lost 4 bases, J lost 1 base, and 10 bases lay in between. The source material was CD4+ T cells from blood, cultured in vitro, sampled after SARS-CoV-2 vaccination. The chain recombines TRBV18 with TRBJ2-5; D is perhaps TRBD1 or TRBD2 (5 bases each). The receptor comes from a human donor who had recovered from COVID-19. The CDR3 region has the DNA TGTGCCAGCTCACACCGGGACCCCCAAGAGACCCAGTACTTC. It is translated as CASSHRDPQETQYF.